A selection of T cell receptor beta chains follows, all from one sample in a study of T cell responses to AZD1222 COVID-19 vaccine. Generated by immunoSEQ multiplex PCR, the TCRdb table keeps only in-frame clones and is missing some. The sample lists 80,000 or so clones; about 85% were seen once. The specimen comprised peripheral blood, sampled on day 0 of AZD1222 vaccination. These receptor sequences come from an adult in good health. The CDR3 runs from the conserved cysteine through the conserved F or W.

TRBV11-2	TRBJ2-5	CASSLNVVLQETQYF
TRBV6-1	TRBJ2-6	CASSEAPGGSSGANVLTF
TRBV27	TRBJ2-7	CASSLRDRAYEQYF
TRBV4-2	TRBJ1-2	CASSQGTGGGYGYTF
TRBV9	TRBJ2-1	CASSVASGIGEQFF
TRBV20-1	TRBJ2-5	CSASNFRETQYF
TRBV25-1	TRBJ1-2	CASSELWGYTF
TRBV7-6	TRBJ2-7	CASSPGLAASYEQYF
TRBV29-1	TRBJ2-5	CSVQLLVQETQYF
TRBV13	TRBJ2-1	CASSLVTGSNEQFF
TRBV11-2	TRBJ2-7	CASSLVDRGSSYEQYF
TRBV6-5	TRBJ1-1	CASMSQAGRNTEAFF
TRBV7-8	TRBJ2-2	CASSFHGDSTSGELFF
TRBV7-9	TRBJ2-3	CASSLGGKPDTQYF
TRBV10-3	TRBJ2-2	CAISESSGRRTGELFF
TRBV6-5	TRBJ1-5	CASSPNQPQHF
TRBV12-3/TRBV12-4	TRBJ1-4	CASSSPGLKLFF
TRBV3-1/TRBV3-2	TRBJ1-2	CASRQFEASGYGYTF
TRBV14	TRBJ1-1	CASSRGPIQNTEAFF
TRBV5-1	TRBJ2-6	CASSLTDIGANVLTF
TRBV18	TRBJ2-7	CASSPGLAVNEQYF
TRBV2	TRBJ1-5	CASSARQLIRQPQHF
TRBV11-3	TRBJ2-1	CASSLTDNEQFF
TRBV6-1	TRBJ1-1	CASSEIRDEAFF
TRBV3-1/TRBV3-2	TRBJ2-2	CASSSKSGTGGTGELFF
TRBV5-5	TRBJ1-2	CASSLWGQTNYGYTF
TRBV12-3/TRBV12-4	TRBJ2-5	CASSEPPIETQYF
TRBV19	TRBJ2-1	CASTPLAGLHNEQFF
TRBV19	TRBJ2-7	CASSRLAGNYEQYF
TRBV7-8	TRBJ1-3	CASSLAASGTLGPGNTIYF
TRBV7-3	TRBJ1-1	CASSSLQGRDTEAFF
TRBV5-5	TRBJ1-3	CASSLQGSGNTIYF
TRBV6-5	TRBJ2-7	CASSPGTGDDYEQYF
TRBV2	TRBJ1-6	CASRPPLAGSPLHF
TRBV4-2	TRBJ2-3	CASSYGQGLSGGRVDTQYF
TRBV27	TRBJ2-7	CASSPRDVRYEQYF
TRBV12-5	TRBJ2-2	CASGEGGPLGELFF
TRBV14	TRBJ2-5	CASSQDFFKTQYF
TRBV30	TRBJ1-2	CAGGRGGDYGYTF
TRBV12-5	TRBJ1-2	CASGRGDLTYGYTF
TRBV5-6	TRBJ1-5	CASSWGRVNQPQHF
TRBV6-1	TRBJ2-3	CASSGGVWAGTRQGTQYF
TRBV27	TRBJ1-4	CASATPSGATNEKLFF
TRBV6-2/TRBV6-3	TRBJ1-4	CASSLVVLNGGEKLFF
TRBV6-5	TRBJ2-1	CASRDRTSGYNEQFF
TRBV27	TRBJ1-5	CASADREEAPQHF